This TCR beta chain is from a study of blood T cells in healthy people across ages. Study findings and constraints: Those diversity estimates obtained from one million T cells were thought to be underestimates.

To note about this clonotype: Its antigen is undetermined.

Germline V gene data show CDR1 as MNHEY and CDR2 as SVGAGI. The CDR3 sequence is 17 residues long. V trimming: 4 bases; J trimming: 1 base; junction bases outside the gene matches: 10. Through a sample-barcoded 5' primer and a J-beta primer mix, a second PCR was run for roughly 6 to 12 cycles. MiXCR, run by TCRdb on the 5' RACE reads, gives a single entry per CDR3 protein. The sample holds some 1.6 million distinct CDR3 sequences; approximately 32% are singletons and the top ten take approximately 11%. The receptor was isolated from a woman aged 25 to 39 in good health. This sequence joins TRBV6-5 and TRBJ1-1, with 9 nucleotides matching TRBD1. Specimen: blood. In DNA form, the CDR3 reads TGTGCCAGCAGTTCTGCCGGGACAGGGCTCGGGAACACTGAAGCTTTCTTT. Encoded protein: CASSSAGTGLGNTEAFF.